This TCR beta chain was retrieved from a study of long-term antiretroviral therapy in people with HIV (dated by TCRdb to between 2021 and 2023). Concerning the study at large: The earliest samples were collected about a decade before the 2015 WHO recommendation for immediate ART, when ART was typically delayed until CD4 counts fell. Among the approximately 32 participants with HIV, eleven were female. Whether ART initiation and durable HIV suppression were associated with changes in peripheral blood TRB repertoire composition and diversity was tested in a retrospective serial study. No cross-contamination during QIAcube processing was shown when test extractions of a monoclonal T-cell line were performed alongside around 30 polyclonal samples. The cohort contributed fewer than 200 cryopreserved PBMC samples from under 35 adults with confirmed HIV infection, collected serially over a mean of 6 years (range 1-12).

Inclusion was restricted to participants for whom at least one PBMC sample before ART initiation and at least two post-ART samples were available. All participants with HIV were treated in the United States of America. Cryopreserved samples of 1-10 million PBMC were thawed and washed before DNA extraction. At the time of the earliest PBMC sample for each participant with HIV, ages ranged from roughly 20 to 60 years. PBMC samples were contributed by each participant from 1-4 timepoints before ART initiation and 2-8 timepoints after ART initiation, with a median of 7 samples. For every participant, serial HIV viral load, CD4+ T-cell count, ART history and demographic data were obtained. Genomic DNA was extracted from unsorted PBMC with a Qiagen kit on a QIAcube, with processing performed in batches of 12 samples. Study-wide conclusions, independent of this receptor: Samples dated from the mid-2000s to the late 2010s, and the ART regimens used may be less effective than current ones. Starting ART was linked to a significant rise in TRB diversity, yet even after long-term ART the diversity remained significantly lower than in transplant donor controls. Since PBMC availability was limited, sequencing covered only the TCR beta chain, with no alpha chain pairing. CDR3 length ranges in HIV repertoires were narrower than in controls, and network structure suggested an antigen-experienced repertoire with only a slight naive shift after ART. At every time point, the repertoire was dominated by expanded TRB clones first identified before ART initiation, although this dominance fluctuated and, in many PLHIV, declined after ART. Because cell numbers in pre-ART samples were limited, unsorted PBMC were profiled instead of sorted CD4+ and CD8+ T cells. No data were available on ART adherence, viral resistance or therapy changes, limiting inferences about post-ART repertoire changes.

Trimming removed 2 bases from V and 2 bases from J, leaving 9 bases between the germline ends. The CDR3, from cysteine to phenylalanine, totals 14 residues. The only DNA kept is the CDR3, 42 bases in frame from the first base. For CDR1 and CDR2, the germline V gene lists SGDLS and YYNGEE. Sequencing of the TRB variable region was done with the immunoSEQ hsTCRB v3.0 assay at survey level resolution. The targeted TRB sequencing depth was roughly 40,000-50,000 T-cell genomes per sample. An Illumina MiSeq with a v3 150-cycle kit was used to sequence the pooled TRB libraries. The authors' pipeline ran thus. Repertoire analysis ran in R within a reproducible Nextflow workflow covering QC, data transformation and analysis. Custom analyses were implemented in LymphoSeq2, an R package for AIRR-Seq data exploration. Four samples yielding fewer than 5000 total TRB sequences were excluded, leaving roughly 200 analyzed HIV repertoires. Among the 170 to 200 HIV repertoires that were kept, approximately 61 were collected before ART initiation and 120 to 140 were collected after ART initiation. Each repertoire was downsampled to 5000 TRB nucleotide sequences, and summary statistics were averaged across 100 downsampling iterations. Only TRB sequences with CDR3 regions of at least seven amino acids were retained for analysis. Diversity was measured with a Shannon entropy-derived clonality score and the Gini coefficient. Repertoire networks linked the top 5000 CDR3 amino acid sequences whenever two sequences differed by an edit distance of one. Antigen specificity groups and MHC restriction were predicted for TRB CDR3 amino acid sequences with GLIPH2. To flag known associations with CMV, EBV, HIV or tissue antigens, CDR3 amino acid sequences were compared against VDJdb and McPAS-TCR. Pre-ART, post-ART and control groups were compared with Wilcoxon signed-rank tests and Holm-Bonferroni correction. TCRdb took over this immuneACCESS table, retaining in-frame rearrangements with V and J assigned. Such tables are incomplete; in checked studies, under half of the missing clones stem from an unresolved V gene, and the remainder is unexplained. V, J and clone size reflect that table, while D and trimming were determined from the DNA. In all, the sample holds over 40,000 clones, and roughly 93% of those were seen once. The top ten clonotypes cover approximately 2.2% of the sample.

As regards this clone: Its antigen is not yet known. Base qualities are not at hand, and no much larger clone is one base apart.

This TCR was recovered from a man aged 30 to 45 with HIV. The V and J segments used are TRBV9 and TRBJ2-3; the D gene cannot be named for sure. Source: unsorted PBMCs, taken roughly 9.4 years after starting antiretroviral therapy. CDR3 reads: CASSVRSNTDTQYF. The sequenced DNA: TGTGCCAGCAGCGTTAGATCGAACACAGATACGCAGTATTTT. Full variable domain (CDR3 extended with the reference TRBV9 and TRBJ2-3 proteins): DSGVTQTPKHLITATGQRVTLRCSPRSGDLSVYWYQQSLDQGLQFLIQYYNGEERAKGNILERFSAQQFPDLHSELNLSSLELGDSALYFCASSVRSNTDTQYFGPGTRLTVL.